Below are 9 T cell receptor beta chains sequenced from a single sample in a study of cytomegalovirus exposure and HLA in healthy donors. The PCR used 60 Vbeta and 13 Jbeta primers. TCRdb's table, derived via immunoSEQ multiplex PCR, lists solely in-frame clones and lacks some. The data contain 100,000 to 150,000 clones, more than 70% of them singletons. What was sequenced was PBMCs. All receptors come from a woman aged 50 to 65 in good health and CMV-seropositive.

V usage is TRBV30 and J usage is TRBJ1-5, with D perhaps matching TRBD1 (5 bases). V lost 5 bases, J lost 7 bases, and 24 bases lay in between. This CDR3 has 16 residues. CDR1 GTSNPN and CDR2 SVGIG come from the germline V gene (reference sequence). The CDR3 region has the DNA TGTGCCTGGGGGGTTGCGGGGGGACGCCCTTGGCAGCCCCAGCATTTT. This translates into CAWGVAGGRPWQPQHF.

This clone was seen a few times. The chain couples TRBV6-5 to TRBJ2-1; 11 bases align to TRBD2. From germline, CDR1 is MNHEY and CDR2 SVGAGI. This CDR3 region has 14 residues. Unmatched junction bases numbered 7, after V lost 0 bases and J lost 15 bases. The CDR3 is CASSYSTSGTSRFF. The DNA of the CDR3 is TGTGCCAGCAGTTACTCGACTAGCGGGACCTCGAGGTTCTTC.

V and J are TRBV6-5 and TRBJ2-2, with 13 bases matching TRBD2. The CDR3 runs to 15 residues. The germline gives CDR1 MNHEY, CDR2 SVGAGI. The V segment lost 4 bases and the J segment 5 bases; nucleotides outside the gene matches: 1. CDR3 nucleotide sequence: TGTGCCAGCAGTTCGACTAGCGGGGGGACCGGGGAGCTGTTTTTT. Its translation is CASSSTSGGTGELFF.

V gene TRBV18 combines with J gene TRBJ1-3, with D perhaps TRBD1 (5 bases). The germline CDR1 and CDR2 sequences are KGHSH and LQKENI. The CDR3 sequence is 17 residues long. V gave up 3 bases and J gave up 0 bases, with 15 bases separating them. The CDR3 DNA follows: TGTGCCAGCTCACCTGTTGCAGGGATCAACTCTGGAAACACCATATATTTT. Its protein is CASSPVAGINSGNTIYF.

The gene calls are TRBV28 and TRBJ2-7; D is ambiguous. The CDR3 totals 11 residues. V was pared by 4 bases and J by 3 bases, with 4 bases between. The germline gives CDR1 MDHEN, CDR2 SYDVKM. Here the CDR3 reads CASSSHYEQYF. The CDR3 bases are TGTGCCAGCAGTTCCCACTACGAGCAGTACTTC.

This clone has just a few counts. This chain connects TRBV27 to TRBJ2-1; D remains ambiguous. Germline assignment: CDR1 MNHEY and CDR2 SMNVEV (reference sequence). V dropped 5 bases and J dropped 5 bases, with 13 bases sitting between them. CDR3 size: 14 residues. The CDR3 spells CASSLIAPDNEQFF. DNA for the CDR3: TGTGCCAGCAGTCTGATAGCACCAGACAATGAGCAGTTCTTC.

This chain uses TRBV27 with TRBJ2-2; D perhaps matches TRBD1 (5 bases). The CDR3 runs 13 residues. The germline V and J ends were trimmed by 4 bases and 4 bases, with 7 bases remaining between them. CDR1 and CDR2 (germline): MNHEY, SMNVEV (reference sequence). The CDR3 nucleotides read TGTGCCAGCAGTTCTAGGGGCACCGGGGAGCTGTTTTTT. Protein: CASSSRGTGELFF.

This chain uses TRBV7-2 with TRBJ2-5; D unresolved. This CDR3 region has 14 residues. The V and J ends lost 5 bases and 1 base respectively, with 11 bases between them. Germline lookup yields CDR1 SGHTA and CDR2 FQGNSA. This CDR3 reads CASSPTQIQETQYF. CDR3 bases: TGTGCCAGCAGCCCCACACAAATCCAAGAGACCCAGTACTTC. Based on the CDR3 plus reference TRBV7-2 and TRBJ2-5, the full variable domain is GAGVSQSPSNKVTEKGKDVELRCDPISGHTALYWYRQSLGQGLEFLIYFQGNSAPDKSGLPSDRFSAERTGGSVSTLTIQRTQQEDSAVYLCASSPTQIQETQYFGPGTRLLVL.

V gene TRBV2 combines with J gene TRBJ1-5; D is unresolved. Germline assignment: CDR1 SNHLY and CDR2 FYNNEI. Trimming took 6 bases from V and 5 from J, leaving 5 bases between them. The CDR3 covers 11 residues. CDR3 sequence: CASRADQPQHF. The CDR3 region has the DNA TGTGCCAGCAGGGCAGATCAGCCCCAGCATTTT.